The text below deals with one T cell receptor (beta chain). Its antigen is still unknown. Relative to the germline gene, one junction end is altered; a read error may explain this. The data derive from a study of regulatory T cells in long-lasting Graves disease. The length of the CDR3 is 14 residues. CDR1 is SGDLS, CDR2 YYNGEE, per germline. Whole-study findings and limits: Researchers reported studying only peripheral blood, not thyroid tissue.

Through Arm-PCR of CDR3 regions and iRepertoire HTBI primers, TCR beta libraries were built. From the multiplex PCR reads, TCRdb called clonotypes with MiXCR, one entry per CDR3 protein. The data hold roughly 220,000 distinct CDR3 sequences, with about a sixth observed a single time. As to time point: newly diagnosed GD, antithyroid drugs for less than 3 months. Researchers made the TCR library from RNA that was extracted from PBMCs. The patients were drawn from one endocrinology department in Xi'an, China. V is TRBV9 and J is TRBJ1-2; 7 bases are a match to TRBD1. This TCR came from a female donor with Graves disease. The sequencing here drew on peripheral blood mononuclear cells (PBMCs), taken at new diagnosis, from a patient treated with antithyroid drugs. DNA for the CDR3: TGTGCCAGCAGCACGAGCGGAGGGGGCGATGGCTACGCCTTC. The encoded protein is CASSTSGGGDGYAF. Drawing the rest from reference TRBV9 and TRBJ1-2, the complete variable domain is DSGVTQTPKHLITATGQRVTLRCSPRSGDLSVYWYQQSLDQGLQFLIQYYNGEERAKGNILERFSAQQFPDLHSELNLSSLELGDSALYFCASSTSGGGDGYAFGSGTRLTVV.